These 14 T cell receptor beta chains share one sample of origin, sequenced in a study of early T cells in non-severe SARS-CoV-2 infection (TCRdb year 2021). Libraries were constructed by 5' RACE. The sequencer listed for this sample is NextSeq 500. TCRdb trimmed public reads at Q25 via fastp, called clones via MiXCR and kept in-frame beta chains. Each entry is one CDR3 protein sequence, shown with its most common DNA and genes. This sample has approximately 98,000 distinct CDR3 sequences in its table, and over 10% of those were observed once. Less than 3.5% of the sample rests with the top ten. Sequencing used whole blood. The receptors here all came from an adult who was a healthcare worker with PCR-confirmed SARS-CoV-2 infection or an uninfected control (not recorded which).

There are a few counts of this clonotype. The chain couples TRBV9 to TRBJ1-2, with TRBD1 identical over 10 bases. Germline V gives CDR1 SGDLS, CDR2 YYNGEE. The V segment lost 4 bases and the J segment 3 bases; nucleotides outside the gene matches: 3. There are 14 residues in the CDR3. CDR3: CASSPGTGDYGYTF. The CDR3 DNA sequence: TGTGCCAGCAGCCCCGGGACAGGGGACTATGGCTACACCTTC.

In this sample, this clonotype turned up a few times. DNA of the CDR3: TGTGCCAGCAGTTCTATCCAGCCCTCTGGGGCCAACGTCCTGACTTTC. Translated, it gives CASSSIQPSGANVLTF. The V gene is TRBV27, the J gene TRBJ2-6, with D unresolved. Germline V gives CDR1 MNHEY, CDR2 SMNVEV (reference sequence). The CDR3 sequence is 16 residues long. Trimming took 4 bases from V and 0 from J, leaving 10 bases between them.

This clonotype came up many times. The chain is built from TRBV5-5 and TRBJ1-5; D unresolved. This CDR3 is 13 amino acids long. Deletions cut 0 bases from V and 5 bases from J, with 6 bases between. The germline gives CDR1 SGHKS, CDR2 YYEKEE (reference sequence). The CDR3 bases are TGTGCCAGCAGCTTGGGTGGCTATCAGCCCCAGCATTTT. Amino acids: CASSLGGYQPQHF.

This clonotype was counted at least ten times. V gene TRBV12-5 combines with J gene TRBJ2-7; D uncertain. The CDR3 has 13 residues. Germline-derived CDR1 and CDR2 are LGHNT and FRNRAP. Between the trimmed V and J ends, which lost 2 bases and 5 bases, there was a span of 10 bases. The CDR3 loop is CASGLSRAHEQYF. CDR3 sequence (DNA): TGTGCTAGTGGTTTGAGTAGAGCCCACGAGCAGTACTTC.

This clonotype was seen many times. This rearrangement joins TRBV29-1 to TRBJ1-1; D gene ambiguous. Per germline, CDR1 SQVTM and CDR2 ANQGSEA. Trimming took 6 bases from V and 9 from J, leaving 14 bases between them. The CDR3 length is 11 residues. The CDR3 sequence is CSVIGSFKAFF. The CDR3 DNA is TGCAGCGTCATAGGCAGTTTCAAAGCTTTCTTT.

The DNA of the CDR3 is TGTGCCAGCAGTTTAGTCCAGGGATCTAATTCACCCCTCCACTTT. Protein: CASSLVQGSNSPLHF. The chain joins TRBV12-3 or TRBV12-4 to TRBJ1-6; D is perhaps TRBD1 (5 bases). This CDR3 spans 15 amino acids. V lost 1 base, J lost 6 bases, and 10 bases lay in between.

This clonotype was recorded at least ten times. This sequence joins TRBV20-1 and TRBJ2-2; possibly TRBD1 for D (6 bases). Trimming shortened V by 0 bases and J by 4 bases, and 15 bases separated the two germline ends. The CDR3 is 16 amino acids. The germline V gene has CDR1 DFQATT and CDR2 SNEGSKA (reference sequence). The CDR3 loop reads CSARDSARGSTGELFF. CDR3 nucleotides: TGCAGTGCTAGAGATTCAGCCAGGGGTAGCACCGGGGAGCTGTTTTTT.

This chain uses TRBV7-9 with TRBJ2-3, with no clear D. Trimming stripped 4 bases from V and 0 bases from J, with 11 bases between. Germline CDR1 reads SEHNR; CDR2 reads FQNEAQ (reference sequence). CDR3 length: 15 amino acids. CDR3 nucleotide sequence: TGTGCCAGCAGCTCCCCGATACTTAGCACAGATACGCAGTATTTT. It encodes CASSSPILSTDTQYF. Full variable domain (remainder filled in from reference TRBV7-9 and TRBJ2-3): DTGVSQNPRHKITKRGQNVTFRCDPISEHNRLYWYRQTLGQGPEFLTYFQNEAQLEKSRLLSDRFSAERPKGSFSTLEIQRTEQGDSAMYLCASSSPILSTDTQYFGPGTRLTVL.

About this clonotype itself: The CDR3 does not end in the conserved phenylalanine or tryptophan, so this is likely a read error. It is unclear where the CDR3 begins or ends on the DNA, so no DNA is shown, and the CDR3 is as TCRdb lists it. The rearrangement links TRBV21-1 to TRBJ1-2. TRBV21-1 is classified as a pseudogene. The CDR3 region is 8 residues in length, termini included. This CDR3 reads CASSTFSL.

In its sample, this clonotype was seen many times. The CDR3 DNA sequence: TGCAGCGTTAGCCCAGGGGGGGGATTAGGTTTTGCTGAAGCTTTCTTT. Translated, it gives CSVSPGGGLGFAEAFF. The chain is built from TRBV29-1 and TRBJ1-1; 7 bases align to TRBD1. With 5 bases clipped from V and 6 bases from J, the junction kept 18 bases outside the gene matches. The CDR3 loop spans 16 amino acids. The germline V gene encodes CDR1 SQVTM and CDR2 ANQGSEA.

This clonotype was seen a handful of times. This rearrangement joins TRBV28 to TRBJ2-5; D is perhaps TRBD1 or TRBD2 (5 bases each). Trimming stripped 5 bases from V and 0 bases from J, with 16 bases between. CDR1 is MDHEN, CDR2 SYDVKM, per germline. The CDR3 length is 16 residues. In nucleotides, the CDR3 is TGTGCCAGCAGTCCCCCGGTCCCGGGACACCAAGAGACCCAGTACTTC. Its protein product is CASSPPVPGHQETQYF.

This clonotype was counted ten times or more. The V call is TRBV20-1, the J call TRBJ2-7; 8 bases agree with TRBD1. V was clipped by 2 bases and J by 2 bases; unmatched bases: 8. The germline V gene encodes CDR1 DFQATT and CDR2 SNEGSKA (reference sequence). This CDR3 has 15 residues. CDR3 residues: CSARPQGAVAYEQYF. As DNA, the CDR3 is TGCAGTGCTAGACCTCAGGGGGCGGTCGCCTACGAGCAGTACTTC.

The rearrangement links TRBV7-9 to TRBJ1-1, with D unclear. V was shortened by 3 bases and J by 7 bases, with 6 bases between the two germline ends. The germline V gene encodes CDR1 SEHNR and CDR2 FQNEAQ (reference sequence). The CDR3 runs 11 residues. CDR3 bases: TGTGCCAGCAGCTTGATAAGTGAAGCTTTCTTT. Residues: CASSLISEAFF.

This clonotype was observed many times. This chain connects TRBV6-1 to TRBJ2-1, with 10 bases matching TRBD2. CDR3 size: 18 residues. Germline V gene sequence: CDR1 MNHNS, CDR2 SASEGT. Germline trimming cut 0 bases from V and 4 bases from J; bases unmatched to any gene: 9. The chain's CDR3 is CASSEAVSSGGLYNEQFF. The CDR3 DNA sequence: TGTGCCAGCAGTGAAGCGGTCTCTAGCGGGGGCCTATACAATGAGCAGTTCTTC.